These 10 T cell receptor beta chains came from one sample sequenced in a study of cytomegalovirus exposure and HLA in healthy donors. The PCR used 60 Vbeta and 13 Jbeta primers. Only in-frame clones appear in the TCRdb table, and some are missing; sequencing was by immunoSEQ multiplex PCR. The sample lists 60,000 to 95,000 clones, 78% seen once, with 7.5% to 10% in the top ten. The sequenced material came from PBMCs. The receptors were gathered from a woman aged 40 to 50 in good health and CMV-seropositive.

The chain is built from TRBV9 and TRBJ2-2, with 9 bases identical to TRBD2. Germline V lookup: CDR1 SGDLS, CDR2 YYNGEE. This CDR3 is 18 amino acids long. J was trimmed by 3 bases and V by 2 bases; bases with no gene match: 11. Here the CDR3 DNA reads TGTGCCAGCAGCGTCCTCGCGGGGGGGCCAGATGACACCGGGGAGCTGTTTTTT. It translates to CASSVLAGGPDDTGELFF.

The count of this clone is one. This chain uses TRBV7-9 with TRBJ2-5; D is uncertain. V was pared by 4 bases and J by 5 bases, with 5 bases between. The CDR3 consists of 11 residues. Germline assignment: CDR1 SEHNR and CDR2 FQNEAQ (reference sequence). This chain's CDR3 is CASSSRETQYF. CDR3 bases: TGTGCCAGCAGCTCCCGGGAGACCCAGTACTTC.

The chain combines TRBV6-1 with TRBJ1-2; TRBD1 matches at 7 bases. V lost 4 bases to trimming and J lost 7 bases; unmatched junction nucleotides: 15. The CDR3 contains 16 residues. Per germline, CDR1 MNHNS and CDR2 SASEGT. The CDR3 coding sequence is TGTGCCAGCAGTGGAGAGAAACAGGGGACCGGCGTTGGCTACACCTTC. This encodes CASSGEKQGTGVGYTF.

This clone was seen more than once but under ten times. V usage is TRBV7-9 and J usage is TRBJ2-3; 7 bases align to TRBD1. From germline, CDR1 is SEHNR and CDR2 FQNEAQ (reference sequence). Trimming cost V 5 bases and J 4 bases; bases outside gene matches: 12. CDR3 length: 16 amino acids. Here the CDR3 DNA reads TGTGCCAGCAGCCCCCGCCAGACAGGGAAGGCAGATACGCAGTATTTT. It translates to CASSPRQTGKADTQYF.

This sequence joins TRBV27 and TRBJ2-7, with TRBD1 matching 7 bases. The CDR3 extends over 14 amino acids. The V gene's germline CDR1 is MNHEY and CDR2 SMNVEV (reference sequence). The ends lost 1 base at V and 3 bases at J; junction bases unmatched: 3. DNA of the CDR3: TGTGCCAGCAGTTTATTTGCAGGGGGCTACGAGCAGTACTTC. This translates into CASSLFAGGYEQYF.

This clone was observed a handful of times. This rearrangement joins TRBV10-3 to TRBJ1-3, with 11 bases fitting TRBD1. There are 16 residues in the CDR3. The ends lost 6 bases at V and 3 bases at J; junction bases unmatched: 7. Germline loops: CDR1 ENHRY, CDR2 SYGVKD. The CDR3 DNA reads TGTGCCATCAGCCAGATCGGGACAGGGGGTGGAAACACCATATATTTT. As protein: CAISQIGTGGGNTIYF.

This chain links TRBV18 with TRBJ1-4; maybe TRBD1 (5 bases). V was trimmed by 0 bases and J by 3 bases, leaving 5 bases between them. The CDR3 has 14 residues. Per the germline V gene, CDR1 is KGHSH and CDR2 is LQKENI. The CDR3 coding sequence is TGTGCCAGCTCACCACCAGGGGCTAATGAAAAACTGTTTTTT. Translation gives CASSPPGANEKLFF.

This clone was detected only a few times. This chain connects TRBV5-6 to TRBJ1-1, with 9 positions matching TRBD1. The CDR3 is 13 residues long. Germline trimming cut 2 bases from V and 4 bases from J; bases unmatched to any gene: 0. The germline V gene has CDR1 SGHDT and CDR2 YYEEEE. CDR3 nucleotides: TGTGCCAGCAGCTTACAGGGGGCCACTGAAGCTTTCTTT. Translation: CASSLQGATEAFF.

Here the CDR3 DNA reads TGTGCCAGCAGCCGGCAGGGGATAGGGCAGCCCCAGCATTTT. Protein sequence: CASSRQGIGQPQHF. The chain uses TRBV5-6 and TRBJ1-5, with a tentative D call TRBD1 (6 bases). With 4 bases removed from V and 7 bases from J, the gap between germline ends came to 15 bases. CDR1 is SGHDT and CDR2 is YYEEEE in the germline V gene. CDR3 size: 14 residues.

This clone was counted between two and nine times. This chain uses TRBV9 with TRBJ2-2; 7 positions match TRBD1. Germline V gene sequence: CDR1 SGDLS, CDR2 YYNGEE. The CDR3 sequence is 14 residues long. The V segment lost 0 bases and the J segment 6 bases; nucleotides outside the gene matches: 2. CDR3 bases: TGTGCCAGCAGCGTAGACAGGGGTCCCGGGGAGCTGTTTTTT. Its protein is CASSVDRGPGELFF.